This TCR beta chain was profiled in a study of T cells after yellow fever vaccination. Whole-study context: Each of the EM, EMRA, CM and Tscm memory subsets was sorted based on CD3, CD45RA, CCR7 and CD95.

A single record per CDR3 protein comes from TCRdb applying MiXCR to the 5' RACE reads. The table has roughly 32,000 distinct CDR3 sequences, 10% to 13% seen once. Ten or more counts support this clonotype. Whole-study findings and limits: The secondary response was weaker but peaked faster, day 5 versus 15. Post-booster reappearance was seen for most primary-vaccination clones (around 96% CD4, 75% to 90% CD8). On day 0, almost all vaccine-responding clonotypes were undetectable in sorted memory subsets.

The specimen comprised PBMCs, either bulk or a sorted T-cell subset (CD4+, CD8+, memory, or dextramer-sorted; not recorded which), sampled around 15 days after the first yellow fever vaccination. The source is a man in his late teens or twenties who received the YFV17D yellow fever vaccine.

Here the CDR3 DNA reads TGTGCCAGTACCTTAGAAGGGGCGGCTGAAGCTTTCTTT. It translates to CASTLEGAAEAFF. The chain combines TRBV19 with TRBJ1-1; maybe TRBD1 (5 bases). The CDR3 is 13 amino acids. Trimming left V 7 bases short and J 6 bases short, with 15 bases between. Germline V lookup: CDR1 LNHDA, CDR2 SQIVND (reference sequence).